The 11 T cell receptor beta chains given below trace back to one sample, sequenced in a study of blood T cell repertoires in COVID-19. Sequencing used immunoSEQ multiplex PCR; TCRdb keeps in-frame clones, though not all of them. The sample lists 60,000 to 100,000 clones, around 90% occurring once. Input material: peripheral blood. These receptor sequences come from a man aged 50-59 years with active COVID-19.

The chain couples TRBV5-4 to TRBJ1-2; D gene unclear. Per the germline V gene, CDR1 is SGHNT and CDR2 is YYREEE (reference sequence). Trimming shortened V by 0 bases and J by 2 bases, and 11 bases separated the two germline ends. The CDR3 length is 15 residues. The CDR3 coding sequence is TGTGCCAGCAGCTTGGCCTCTCGGGGAAACTATGGCTACACCTTC. This encodes CASSLASRGNYGYTF. Based on the CDR3 plus reference TRBV5-4 and TRBJ1-2, the full variable domain is ETGVTQSPTHLIKTRGQQVTLRCSSQSGHNTVSWYQQALGQGPQFIFQYYREEENGRGNFPPRFSGLQFPNYSSELNVNALELDDSALYLCASSLASRGNYGYTFGSGTRLTVV.

The rearrangement joins TRBV6-5 to TRBJ2-3; a possible D gene is TRBD2 (6 bases). Germline CDR1 MNHEY, CDR2 SVGAGI. V was pared by 7 bases and J by 1 base, with 12 bases between. The CDR3 length is 14 residues. CDR3 sequence (DNA): TGTGCCAGCACGGGAGTGCAGCGCACAGATACGCAGTATTTT. This translates into CASTGVQRTDTQYF.

This clone was seen more than once but under ten times. The rearrangement uses TRBV19 and TRBJ1-5, with D possibly being TRBD1 (5 bases). The CDR3 has 13 residues. Germline CDR1 reads LNHDA; CDR2 reads SQIVND (reference sequence). Trimming stripped 4 bases from V and 7 bases from J, with 11 bases between. In nucleotides, the CDR3 is TGTGCCAGTAGTACCCCCGGGGGGCAGCCCCAGCATTTT. Its translation: CASSTPGGQPQHF.

The sample holds one count of this clone. The genes are TRBV27 and TRBJ1-2, with a tentative D call TRBD1 (5 bases). The CDR3 sequence is 14 residues long. Germline CDR1 is MNHEY and CDR2 is SMNVEV (reference sequence). Deletions cut 9 bases from V and 8 bases from J, with 22 bases between. The CDR3 DNA is TGTGCCAGTGGATTCCCGGACACGGGGGGAGGCTACACCTTC. Protein sequence: CASGFPDTGGGYTF.

This chain connects TRBV4-1 to TRBJ2-1, with 13 bases that match TRBD2. The V and J ends lost 3 bases and 8 bases, in that order; junction bases with no gene match: 10. Germline CDR1 MGHRA, CDR2 YSYEKL. The CDR3 runs 17 residues. CDR3: CASSHVLGLAGLYEQFF. CDR3 coding DNA: TGCGCCAGCAGCCACGTCCTGGGACTAGCGGGGTTATATGAGCAGTTCTTC.

The chain carries TRBV6-5 and TRBJ2-1; possibly TRBD1 for D (6 bases). The germline CDR1 and CDR2 sequences are MNHEY and SVGAGI. The CDR3 is 15 residues long. V was shortened by 2 bases and J by 2 bases, with 10 bases between the two germline ends. The CDR3 protein is CASSYGRGAYNEQFF. CDR3 in DNA: TGTGCCAGCAGTTACGGCAGGGGCGCCTACAATGAGCAGTTCTTC.

CDR3 coding DNA: TGCGCCAGCAGCTTGACAGGGATCGGAAACACCATATATTTT. It codes for CASSLTGIGNTIYF. V gene TRBV5-1 combines with J gene TRBJ1-3, with D possibly TRBD1 on 6 matching bases. CDR3 length: 14 amino acids. V was clipped by 1 base and J by 4 bases, with 9 bases between them. Germline CDR1 SGHRS, CDR2 YFSETQ.

This chain joins TRBV18 and TRBJ1-2; possibly TRBD1 for D (5 bases). The V and J ends lost 3 bases and 2 bases respectively, with 13 bases between them. Germline CDR1 is KGHSH and CDR2 is LQKENI. The CDR3 is made up of 15 amino acids. The CDR3 DNA sequence: TGTGCCAGCTCACCTAGCAGGGATTTCAACTATGGCTACACCTTC. This sequence encodes CASSPSRDFNYGYTF.

Comments on this clone: At the DNA level, this CDR3 is encoded by other sequences in the same sample as well. Here the CDR3 DNA reads TGTGCCAGCTCACACACGGGAACAGGGGTTGGCTACACCTTC. Translation: CASSHTGTGVGYTF. The chain carries TRBV18 and TRBJ1-2, with 7 nucleotides matching TRBD1. Unmatched junction bases numbered 9, after V lost 4 bases and J lost 7 bases. The length of the CDR3 is 14 residues. Germline lookup yields CDR1 KGHSH and CDR2 LQKENI.

The CDR3 is CASTDGTFNEQFF. In DNA form, the CDR3 reads TGTGCCAGTACCGACGGGACTTTCAATGAGCAGTTCTTC. This rearrangement joins TRBV19 to TRBJ2-1; a weak D match, TRBD2 (6 bases). Trimming pared 7 bases from V and 6 bases from J, leaving 13 bases between. Germline CDR1 LNHDA, CDR2 SQIVND (reference sequence). The CDR3 contains 13 residues.

This sequence joins TRBV12-3 or TRBV12-4 and TRBJ1-1; 8 bases agree with TRBD1. The junction had 3 bases not matched to a gene; V was cut back by 5 bases and J by 4 bases. This CDR3 is 13 amino acids long. DNA for the CDR3: TGTGCCAGCAGTCGGACAGGGCCCACTGAAGCTTTCTTT. This codes for CASSRTGPTEAFF.